What follows are 10 T cell receptor beta chains derived from one specimen sequenced in a study of T cell responses to AZD1222 COVID-19 vaccine. Repertoires were generated with immunoSEQ multiplex PCR, while TCRdb's copy carries only in-frame clones and drops some. The table lists approximately 120,000 clones, 65% to 90% of them singletons. The material sequenced was peripheral blood, taken 28 days after the second AZD1222 dose. The receptors shown here come from an adult who received the AZD1222 COVID-19 vaccine.

This clone was seen more than once but under ten times. J is TRBJ1-5 and V is TRBV6-2 or TRBV6-3, with D unclear. Trimming took 5 bases from V and 9 from J, leaving 11 bases between them. The CDR3 has 12 amino acids. CDR1 MNHEY and CDR2 SVGEGT come from the germline V gene. Here the CDR3 reads CASSPSSGPQHF. In nucleotides, the CDR3 is TGTGCCAGCAGTCCCTCCTCTGGGCCCCAGCATTTT.

This chain links TRBV15 with TRBJ2-1; D unresolved. V lost 5 bases and J lost 9, with 11 bases in between. Germline loops: CDR1 LNHNV, CDR2 YYDKDF (reference sequence). The CDR3 covers 12 residues. The CDR3 region has the DNA TGTGCCACCAGCCCCCACAGAAGTGAGCAGTTCTTC. Translated: CATSPHRSEQFF.

This clone has a count of ten or more. This chain uses TRBV27 with TRBJ2-1; a possible D gene is TRBD2 (7 bases). This CDR3 has 14 amino acids. Per the germline V gene, CDR1 is MNHEY and CDR2 is SMNVEV (reference sequence). V was trimmed by 2 bases and J by 8 bases, leaving 13 bases between them. CDR3 sequence: CASSLGGGRDEQFF. The DNA for the CDR3 is TGTGCCAGCAGTTTAGGGGGGGGCCGGGATGAGCAGTTCTTC.

Notes on this clone: Other DNA sequences of this sample code for an identical CDR3. The chain is built from TRBV5-1 and TRBJ2-3, with no clear D. The V gene's germline CDR1 is SGHRS and CDR2 YFSETQ. The length of the CDR3 is 13 residues. V gave up 0 bases and J gave up 2 bases, with 4 bases separating them. The CDR3 spells CASSLVPTDTQYF. DNA of the CDR3: TGCGCCAGCAGCTTGGTGCCCACAGATACGCAGTATTTT.

V usage is TRBV2 and J usage is TRBJ1-1, with 7 bases lining up with TRBD1. Trimming cost V 7 bases and J 1 base; bases outside gene matches: 3. The germline CDR1 and CDR2 sequences are SNHLY and FYNNEI. CDR3 length: 13 residues. DNA of the CDR3: TGTGCCAGCAATAGACAGGGGAACACTGAAGCTTTCTTT. Translated, it gives CASNRQGNTEAFF.

The chain combines TRBV19 with TRBJ2-2; D uncertain. V was trimmed by 0 bases and J by 5 bases, leaving 19 bases between them. CDR3 length: 18 amino acids. The germline gives CDR1 LNHDA, CDR2 SQIVND (reference sequence). DNA for the CDR3: TGTGCCAGTAGTATAGAGGGCCCGGGTCCTACAAGGACCGGGGAGCTGTTTTTT. Protein product: CASSIEGPGPTRTGELFF.

V gene TRBV24-1 combines with J gene TRBJ2-1; TRBD2 agrees at 8 bases. The ends lost 5 bases at V and 2 bases at J; junction bases unmatched: 7. The CDR3 length is 16 residues. Per germline, CDR1 KGHDR and CDR2 SFDVKD. CDR3 nucleotide sequence: TGTGCCACCAGTGTCGACGGGACTAGGCCCTACAATGAGCAGTTCTTC. Its protein product is CATSVDGTRPYNEQFF.

The V and J genes are TRBV28 and TRBJ2-7; 9 bases line up with TRBD1. CDR3 length: 15 residues. Germline V gives CDR1 MDHEN, CDR2 SYDVKM. The V gene end was trimmed by 4 bases and the J gene end by 7 bases; junction bases not matched to a gene: 11. The DNA of the CDR3 is TGTGCCAGCAGTTCCGCCGGGACAGGGAATCGTGAGCAGTACTTC. This sequence encodes CASSSAGTGNREQYF.

V is TRBV19 and J is TRBJ2-5, with TRBD1 as a possible D gene (6 bases). Trimming cost V 3 bases and J 7 bases, with 21 bases left between them. Germline V gene lookup returns CDR1 LNHDA and CDR2 SQIVND (reference sequence). The CDR3 contains 16 residues. This CDR3 is CASSIRHRTGPRTQYF. The CDR3 region has the DNA TGTGCCAGTAGTATCCGACACCGAACAGGGCCTAGGACCCAGTACTTC.

The chain is built from TRBV5-1 and TRBJ2-7; TRBD1 matches 7 bases. This CDR3 spans 12 amino acids. The trim removed 3 bases at V and 4 bases at J, leaving 1 base unmatched. CDR1 SGHRS and CDR2 YFSETQ come from the germline V gene. CDR3 in DNA: TGCGCCAGCAGCTCGGACAGGTACGAGCAGTACTTC. Amino acid sequence: CASSSDRYEQYF.